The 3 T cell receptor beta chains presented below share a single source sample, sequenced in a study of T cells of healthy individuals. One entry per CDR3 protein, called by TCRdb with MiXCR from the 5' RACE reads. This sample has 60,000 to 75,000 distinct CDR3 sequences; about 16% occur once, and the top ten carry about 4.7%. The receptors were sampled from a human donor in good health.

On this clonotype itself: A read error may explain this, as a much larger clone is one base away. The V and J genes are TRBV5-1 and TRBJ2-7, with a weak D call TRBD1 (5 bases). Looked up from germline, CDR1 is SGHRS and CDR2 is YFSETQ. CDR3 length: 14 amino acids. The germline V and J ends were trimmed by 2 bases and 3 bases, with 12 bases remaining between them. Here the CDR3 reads CASSLQEPSYEQYF. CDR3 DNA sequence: TGCGCCAGCAGCTTACAGGAGCCTAGCTACGAGCAGTACTTC.

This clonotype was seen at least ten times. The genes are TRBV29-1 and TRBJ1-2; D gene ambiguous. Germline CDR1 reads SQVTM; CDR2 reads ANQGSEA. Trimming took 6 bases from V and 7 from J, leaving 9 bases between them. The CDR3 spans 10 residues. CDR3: CSVRNPGYTF. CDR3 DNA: TGCAGCGTCCGTAACCCTGGCTACACCTTC.

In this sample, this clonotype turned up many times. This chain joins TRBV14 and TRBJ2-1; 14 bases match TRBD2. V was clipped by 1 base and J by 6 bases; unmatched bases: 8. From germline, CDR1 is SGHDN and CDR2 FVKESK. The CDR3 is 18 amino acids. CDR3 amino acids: CASSQVPGLAGEGNEQFF. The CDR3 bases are TGTGCCAGCAGCCAAGTTCCGGGACTAGCGGGAGAGGGCAATGAGCAGTTCTTC.